This T cell receptor (beta chain) appears in the sequencing data of a study of T cell responses to AZD1222 COVID-19 vaccine. The data were produced by immunoSEQ multiplex PCR, yet TCRdb's version contains in-frame clones alone and is incomplete. Of fewer than 150,000 clones in the sample, around 90% are singletons; the top ten hold approximately 1.1%. In regard to this clone: Antigen: not known.

The germline gives CDR1 SGHTA, CDR2 FQGNSA. V dropped 5 bases and J dropped 1; count of bases not matched to a gene: 3. The CDR3 runs 14 residues. Whole-study findings and limits: Repertoire sampling was restricted to post-peak T cell response timepoints. Spike-specific TCR repertoires showed rising breadth and depth after two AZD1222 doses. The donor cohort was predominantly white British with a female majority, and clonal diversity may have been underestimated. The number of AZD1222 recipients seropositive at baseline was only 6 or 7.

The chain is built from TRBV7-2 and TRBJ2-3; 7 positions agree with TRBD2. The sequenced sample was peripheral blood, obtained on day 0 of AZD1222 vaccination. The TCR was taken from an adult in good health. As DNA, the CDR3 is TGTGCCAGCAGCCCCACTAGCGGCACAGATACGCAGTATTTT. Translation: CASSPTSGTDTQYF.